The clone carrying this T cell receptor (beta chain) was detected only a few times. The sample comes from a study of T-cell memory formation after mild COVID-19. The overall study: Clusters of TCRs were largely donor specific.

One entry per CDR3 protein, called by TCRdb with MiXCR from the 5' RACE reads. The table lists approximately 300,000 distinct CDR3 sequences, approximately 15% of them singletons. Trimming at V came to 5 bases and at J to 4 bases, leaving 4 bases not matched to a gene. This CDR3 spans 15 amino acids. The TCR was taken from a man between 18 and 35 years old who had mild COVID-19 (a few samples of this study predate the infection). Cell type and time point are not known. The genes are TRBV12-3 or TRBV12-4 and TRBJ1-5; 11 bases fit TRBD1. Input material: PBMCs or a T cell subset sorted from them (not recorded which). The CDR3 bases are TGTGCCAGCAGTACCGGACAGGGGGCGAATCAGCCCCAGCATTTT. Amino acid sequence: CASSTGQGANQPQHF.